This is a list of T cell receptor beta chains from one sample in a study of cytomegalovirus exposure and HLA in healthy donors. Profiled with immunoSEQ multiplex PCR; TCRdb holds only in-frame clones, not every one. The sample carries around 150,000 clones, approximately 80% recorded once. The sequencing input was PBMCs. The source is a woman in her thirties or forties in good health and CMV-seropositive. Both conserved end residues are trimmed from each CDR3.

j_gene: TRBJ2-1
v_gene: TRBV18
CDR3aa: ASSPRGGNNEQF

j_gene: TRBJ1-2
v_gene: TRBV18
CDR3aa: ASSRGQERGYT

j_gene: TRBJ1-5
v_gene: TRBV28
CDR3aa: ASSLYRGGFNQPQH

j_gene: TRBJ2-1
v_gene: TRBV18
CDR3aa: ASSSGLAGGNNEQF

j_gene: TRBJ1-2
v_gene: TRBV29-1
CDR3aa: SVAATVNYGYT

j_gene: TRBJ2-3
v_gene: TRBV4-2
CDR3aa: ASSQVGGSGPYDADTQY

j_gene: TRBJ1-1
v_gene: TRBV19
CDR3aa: ASSIPGGNTEAF

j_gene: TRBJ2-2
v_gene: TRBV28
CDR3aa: ASRPSGPVELF

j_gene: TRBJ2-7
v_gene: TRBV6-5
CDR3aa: ASSYWTGRGEQY

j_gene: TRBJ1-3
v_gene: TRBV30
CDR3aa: AWKPPAKSGNTIY

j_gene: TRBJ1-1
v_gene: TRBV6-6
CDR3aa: ASSYGQLNAEAF

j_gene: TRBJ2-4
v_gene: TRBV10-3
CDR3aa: AISESWQGNIQY

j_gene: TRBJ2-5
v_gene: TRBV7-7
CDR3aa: ASSQGLAGAFETQY

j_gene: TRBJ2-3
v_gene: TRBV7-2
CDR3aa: ASSLARGADTQY

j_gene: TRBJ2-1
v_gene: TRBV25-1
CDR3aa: ASSDSTRGSYNEQF

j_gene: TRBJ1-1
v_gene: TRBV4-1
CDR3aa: ASSQLAGTGDTEAF

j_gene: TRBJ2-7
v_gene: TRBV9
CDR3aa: ASSVGSDGSYEQY

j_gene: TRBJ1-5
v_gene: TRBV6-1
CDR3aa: ASGTVNQPQH